This T cell receptor (beta chain) was recovered during a study of read filtering for tumor transcriptome and immune sequencing. On the study more broadly: The cohort had some 17 men and 14 to 15 women aged about 47 to 80, mean about 70 years. General study findings and limits: Roughly four fifths of IR-seq clonotypes had one read, totaling about 3.3% of reads; RNA-seq: 74.6% and 44.6%.

At the time of active disease, bone marrow was collected from every patient. This clonotype was seen many times. Its cognate antigen is unknown. The germline CDR1 and CDR2 sequences are LGHDT and YNNKEL (reference sequence). V was pared by 1 base and J by 4 bases, with 3 bases between. This CDR3 spans 12 amino acids. From around 0.4 ug of RNA, a library with molecular barcoded alpha/delta and beta/gamma adaptors was made. TCRdb processed the reads anew with MiXCR; each CDR3 protein has one entry. Here the sample spans about 86,000 distinct CDR3 sequences, around 12% being singletons. This sequence joins TRBV3-1 and TRBJ2-3; D remains unclear. The sequenced material came from a population of CD138-negative cells sorted from bone marrow. The TCR sequence derives from a donor at least 40 years old with multiple myeloma. The CDR3 coding sequence is TGTGCCAGCAGCCAAGGCGCAGATACGCAGTATTTT. This codes for CASSQGADTQYF.